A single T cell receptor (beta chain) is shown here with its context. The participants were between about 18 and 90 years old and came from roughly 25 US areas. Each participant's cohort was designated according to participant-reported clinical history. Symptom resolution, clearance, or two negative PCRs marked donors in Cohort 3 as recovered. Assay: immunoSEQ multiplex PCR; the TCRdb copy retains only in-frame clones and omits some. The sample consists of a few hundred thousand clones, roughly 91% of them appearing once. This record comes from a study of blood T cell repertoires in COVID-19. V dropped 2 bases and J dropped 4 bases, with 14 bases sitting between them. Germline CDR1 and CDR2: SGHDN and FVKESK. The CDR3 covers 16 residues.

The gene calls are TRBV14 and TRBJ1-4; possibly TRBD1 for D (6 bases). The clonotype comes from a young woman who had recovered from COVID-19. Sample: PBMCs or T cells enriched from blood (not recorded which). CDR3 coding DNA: TGTGCCAGCAGCCAACGGAGGACAGTCAGTAATGAAAAACTGTTTTTT. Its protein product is CASSQRRTVSNEKLFF.